This T cell receptor (beta chain) was profiled in a study of metastatic and nonmetastatic thyroid tumors (dated by TCRdb to about 2020). In terms of the full investigation: For patients with malignant and with benign thyroid disease, the researchers compared repertoires between peripheral blood samples and tumor or nodule tissue samples. Paper-wide results and their limitations: TCR beta diversity was reported as significantly higher in malignant tumors than in benign nodules, in both blood and tumor samples.

Before undergoing thyroid surgery, none of the patients had been given any kind of treatment. Patient clinical samples collected from about 2012 to 2018 were retrospectively analysed using T-cell receptor beta sequencing. The library was produced with PCR. Sequencing instrument: Illumina HiSeq 4000. The TCR beta-chain CDR3 region of each patient was profiled by high-throughput sequencing. The source study handled its data this way. CDR3 differences across clinicopathological groups were used to build a classifier for discriminating distant-metastatic papillary thyroid cancer patients. The Shannon index was used to measure repertoire diversity, and the Morisita-Horn index was used to measure how similar tumor and blood repertoires were. TCRdb reprocessed the public reads (quality trimming at Q25 with fastp, clone calling with MiXCR) and kept in-frame beta chains. V and J calls and clone size were set by TCRdb, not the authors. In all, the sample holds tens of thousands of clones, and roughly a quarter of those were seen once. The top ten clones comprise 9% to 15% of the sample.

CDR1 and CDR2 were assigned from the germline V gene as SGHAT and FQNNGV. Its CDR3 holds 11 amino acids, cysteine through phenylalanine. Only the CDR3 portion is preserved as DNA: 33 bases, with reading frame beginning at the first base. V loses 1 base, J loses 4 bases, and the germline ends lie 2 bases apart. This clone was seen ten or more times. This clone's antigen is unknown. Base qualities are missing; no much larger clone stands one base away. The sequenced sample was tumor tissue. This sequence originates from a male donor with papillary thyroid cancer or a benign thyroid nodule (not recorded which). Some clones in this sample may be carry-over from other donors' samples. The chain joins TRBV11-2 to TRBJ2-7, with an unclear D gene assignment. The CDR3 loop reads CASSLVYEQYF. The DNA sequence is given as TGTGCCAGCAGCTTAGTATACGAGCAGTACTTC.